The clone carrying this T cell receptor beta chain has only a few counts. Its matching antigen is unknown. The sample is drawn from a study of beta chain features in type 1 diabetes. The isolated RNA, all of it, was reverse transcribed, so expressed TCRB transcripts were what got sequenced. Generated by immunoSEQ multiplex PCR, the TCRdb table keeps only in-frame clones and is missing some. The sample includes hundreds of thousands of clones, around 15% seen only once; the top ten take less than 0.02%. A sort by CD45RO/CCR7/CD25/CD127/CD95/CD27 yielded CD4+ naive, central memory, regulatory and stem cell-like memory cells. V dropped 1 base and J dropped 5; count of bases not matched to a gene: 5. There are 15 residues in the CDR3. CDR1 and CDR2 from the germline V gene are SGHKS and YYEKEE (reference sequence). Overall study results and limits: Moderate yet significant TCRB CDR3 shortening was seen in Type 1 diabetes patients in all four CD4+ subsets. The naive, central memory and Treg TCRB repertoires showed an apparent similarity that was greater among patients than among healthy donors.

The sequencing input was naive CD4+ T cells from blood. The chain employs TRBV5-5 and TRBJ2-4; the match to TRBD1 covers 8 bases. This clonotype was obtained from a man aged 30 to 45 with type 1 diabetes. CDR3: CASSLLVRGQNIQYF. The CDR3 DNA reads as TGTGCCAGCAGCTTGTTGGTCAGGGGGCAAAACATTCAGTACTTC.